This TCR beta chain stems from a study of T cell responses to AZD1222 COVID-19 vaccine. Study findings and constraints: Samples come after the peak T cell response, not at day 14.

The CDR3 contains 14 residues. V was shortened by 3 bases and J by 3 bases, with 10 bases between the two germline ends. Germline V lookup: CDR1 LGHNT, CDR2 FRNRAP. On this clone itself: Antigen specificity is unknown.

Produced via immunoSEQ multiplex PCR; TCRdb's table is partial and in-frame only. This table has 100,000 or so clones, more than 75% appearing once. This sequence was found in an adult in good health. Sequenced material: peripheral blood, taken on day 0 of AZD1222 vaccination. The chain couples TRBV12-5 to TRBJ2-3; a weak D match, TRBD1 (6 bases). The CDR3 sequence: CASGFTGLTDTQYF. CDR3 DNA: TGTGCTAGTGGTTTTACAGGGTTAACAGATACGCAGTATTTT.